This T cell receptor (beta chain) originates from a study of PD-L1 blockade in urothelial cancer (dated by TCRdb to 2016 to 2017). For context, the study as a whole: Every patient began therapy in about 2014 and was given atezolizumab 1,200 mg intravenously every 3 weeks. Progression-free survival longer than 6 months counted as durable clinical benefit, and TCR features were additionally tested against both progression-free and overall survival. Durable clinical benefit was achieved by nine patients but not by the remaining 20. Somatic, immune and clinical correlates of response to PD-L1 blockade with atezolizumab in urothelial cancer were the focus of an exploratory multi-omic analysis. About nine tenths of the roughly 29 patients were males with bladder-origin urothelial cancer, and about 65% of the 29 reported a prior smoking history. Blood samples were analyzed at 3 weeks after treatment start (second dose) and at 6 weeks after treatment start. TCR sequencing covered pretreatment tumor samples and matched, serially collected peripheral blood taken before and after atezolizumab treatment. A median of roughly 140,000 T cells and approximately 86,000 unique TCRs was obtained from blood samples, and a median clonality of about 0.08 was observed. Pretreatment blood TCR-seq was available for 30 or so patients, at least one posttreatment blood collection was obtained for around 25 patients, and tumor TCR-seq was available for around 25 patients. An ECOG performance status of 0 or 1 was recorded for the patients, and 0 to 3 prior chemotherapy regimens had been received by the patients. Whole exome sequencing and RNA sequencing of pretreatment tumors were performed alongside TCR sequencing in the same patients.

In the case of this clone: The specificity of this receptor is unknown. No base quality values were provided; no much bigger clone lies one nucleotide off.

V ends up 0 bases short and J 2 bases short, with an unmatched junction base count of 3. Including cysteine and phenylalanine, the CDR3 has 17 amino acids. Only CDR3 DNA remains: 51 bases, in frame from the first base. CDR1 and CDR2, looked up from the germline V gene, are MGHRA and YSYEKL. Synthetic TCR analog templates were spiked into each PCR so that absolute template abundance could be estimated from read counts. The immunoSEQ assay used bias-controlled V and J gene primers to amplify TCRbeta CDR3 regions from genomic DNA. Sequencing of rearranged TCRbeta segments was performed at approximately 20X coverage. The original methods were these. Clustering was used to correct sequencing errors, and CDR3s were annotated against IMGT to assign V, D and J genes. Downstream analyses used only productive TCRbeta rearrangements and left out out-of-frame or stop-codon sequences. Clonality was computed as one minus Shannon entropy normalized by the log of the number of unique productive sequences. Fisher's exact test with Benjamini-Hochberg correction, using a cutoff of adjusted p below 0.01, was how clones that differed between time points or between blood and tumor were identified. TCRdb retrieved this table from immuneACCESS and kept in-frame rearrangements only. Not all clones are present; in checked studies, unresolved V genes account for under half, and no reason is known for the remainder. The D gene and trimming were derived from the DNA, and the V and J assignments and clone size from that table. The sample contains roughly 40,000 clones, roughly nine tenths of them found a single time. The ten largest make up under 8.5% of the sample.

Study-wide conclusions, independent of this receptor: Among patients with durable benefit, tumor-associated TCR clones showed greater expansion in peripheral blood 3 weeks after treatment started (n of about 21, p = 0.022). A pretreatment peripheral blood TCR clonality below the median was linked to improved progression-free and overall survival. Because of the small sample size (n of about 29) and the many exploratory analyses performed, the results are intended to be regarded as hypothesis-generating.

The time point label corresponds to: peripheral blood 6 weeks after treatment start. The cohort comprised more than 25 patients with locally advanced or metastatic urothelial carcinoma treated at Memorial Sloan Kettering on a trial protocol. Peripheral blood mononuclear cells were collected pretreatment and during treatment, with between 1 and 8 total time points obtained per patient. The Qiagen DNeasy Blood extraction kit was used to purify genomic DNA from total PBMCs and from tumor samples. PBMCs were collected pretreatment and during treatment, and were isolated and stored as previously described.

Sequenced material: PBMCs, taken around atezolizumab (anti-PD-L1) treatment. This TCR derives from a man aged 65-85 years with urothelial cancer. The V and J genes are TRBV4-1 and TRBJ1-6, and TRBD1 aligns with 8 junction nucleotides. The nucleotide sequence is TGCGCCAGCAGCCAAGACATGGGACAGGCCTATAATTCACCCCTCCACTTT. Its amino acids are CASSQDMGQAYNSPLHF.